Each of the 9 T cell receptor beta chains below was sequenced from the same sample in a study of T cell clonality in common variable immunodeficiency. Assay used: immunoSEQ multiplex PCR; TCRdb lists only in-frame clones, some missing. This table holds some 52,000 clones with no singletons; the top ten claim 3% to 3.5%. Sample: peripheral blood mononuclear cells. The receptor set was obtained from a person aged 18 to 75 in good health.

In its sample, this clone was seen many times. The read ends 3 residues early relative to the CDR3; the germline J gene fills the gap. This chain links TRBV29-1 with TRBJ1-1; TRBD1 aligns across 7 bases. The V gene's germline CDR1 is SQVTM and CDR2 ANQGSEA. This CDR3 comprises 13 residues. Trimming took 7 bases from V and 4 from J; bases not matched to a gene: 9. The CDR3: CSGVQGRATEAFF. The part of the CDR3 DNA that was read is TGCAGCGGGGTACAGGGGAGGGCCACTGAA.

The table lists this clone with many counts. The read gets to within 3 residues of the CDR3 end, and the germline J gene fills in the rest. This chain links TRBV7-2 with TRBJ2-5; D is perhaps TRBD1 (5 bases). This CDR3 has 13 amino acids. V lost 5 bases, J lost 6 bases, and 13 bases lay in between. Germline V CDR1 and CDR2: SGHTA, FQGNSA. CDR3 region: CASSPDPGKTQYF. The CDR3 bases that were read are TGTGCCAGCAGCCCTGACCCAGGGAAGACC.

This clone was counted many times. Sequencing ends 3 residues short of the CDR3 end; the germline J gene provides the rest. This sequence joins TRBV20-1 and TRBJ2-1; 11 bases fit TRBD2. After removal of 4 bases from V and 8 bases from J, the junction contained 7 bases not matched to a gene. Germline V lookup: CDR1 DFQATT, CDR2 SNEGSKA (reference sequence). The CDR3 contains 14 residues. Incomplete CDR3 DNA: TGCAGTGCTATTAGCGGGAGGGCCGGGCATGAG. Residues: CSAISGRAGHE. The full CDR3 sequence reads CSAISGRAGHEQFF.

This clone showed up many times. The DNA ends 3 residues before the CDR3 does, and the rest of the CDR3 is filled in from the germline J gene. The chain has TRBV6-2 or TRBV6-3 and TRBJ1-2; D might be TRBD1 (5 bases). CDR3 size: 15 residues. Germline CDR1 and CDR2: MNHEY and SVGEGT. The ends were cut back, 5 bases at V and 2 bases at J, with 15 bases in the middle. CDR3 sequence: CASSDPRQLNYGYTF. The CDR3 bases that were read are TGTGCCAGCAGTGACCCCCGACAGTTAAACTATGGC.

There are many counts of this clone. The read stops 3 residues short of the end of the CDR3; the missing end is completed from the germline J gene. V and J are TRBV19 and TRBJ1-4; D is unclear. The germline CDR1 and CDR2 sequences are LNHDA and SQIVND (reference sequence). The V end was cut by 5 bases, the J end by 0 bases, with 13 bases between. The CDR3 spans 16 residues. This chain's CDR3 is CASSHRRGSTNEKLFF. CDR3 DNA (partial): TGTGCCAGTAGTCACCGGCGGGGTTCAACTAATGAAAAA.

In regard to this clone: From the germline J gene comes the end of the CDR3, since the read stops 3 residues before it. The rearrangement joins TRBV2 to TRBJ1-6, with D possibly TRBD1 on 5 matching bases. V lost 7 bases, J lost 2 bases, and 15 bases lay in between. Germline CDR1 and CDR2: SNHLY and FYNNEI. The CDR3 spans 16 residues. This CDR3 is CASIPGGVAYNSPLHF. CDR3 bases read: TGTGCCAGCATCCCGGGGGGGGTAGCCTATAATTCACCC.

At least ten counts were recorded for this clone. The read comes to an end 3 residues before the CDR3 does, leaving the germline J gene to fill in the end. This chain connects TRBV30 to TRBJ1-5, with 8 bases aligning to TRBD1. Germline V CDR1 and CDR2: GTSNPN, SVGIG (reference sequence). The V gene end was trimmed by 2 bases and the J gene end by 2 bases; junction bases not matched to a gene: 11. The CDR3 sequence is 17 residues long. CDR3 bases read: TGTGCCTGGAGTCCCAGAGGACAGGGTCGCGGCAATCAGCCC. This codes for CAWSPRGQGRGNQP. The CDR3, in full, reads CAWSPRGQGRGNQPQHF.

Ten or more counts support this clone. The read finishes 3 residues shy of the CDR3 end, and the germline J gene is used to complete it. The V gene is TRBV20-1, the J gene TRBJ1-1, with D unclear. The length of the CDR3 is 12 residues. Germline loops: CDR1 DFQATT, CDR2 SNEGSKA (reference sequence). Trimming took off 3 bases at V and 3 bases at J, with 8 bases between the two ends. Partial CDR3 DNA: TGCAGTGCTAGGAGCCCACACACTGAA. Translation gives CSARSPHTE. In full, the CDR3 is CSARSPHTEAFF.

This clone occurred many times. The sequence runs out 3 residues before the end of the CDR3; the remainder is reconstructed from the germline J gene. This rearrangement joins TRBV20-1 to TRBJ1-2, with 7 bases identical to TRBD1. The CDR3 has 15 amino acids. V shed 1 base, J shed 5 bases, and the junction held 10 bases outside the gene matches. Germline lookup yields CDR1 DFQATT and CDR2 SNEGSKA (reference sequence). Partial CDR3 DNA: TGCAGTGCTAGAGCCCCTCTACAGACAGGGTATGGC. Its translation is CSARAPLQTGYG. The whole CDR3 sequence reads CSARAPLQTGYGYTF.